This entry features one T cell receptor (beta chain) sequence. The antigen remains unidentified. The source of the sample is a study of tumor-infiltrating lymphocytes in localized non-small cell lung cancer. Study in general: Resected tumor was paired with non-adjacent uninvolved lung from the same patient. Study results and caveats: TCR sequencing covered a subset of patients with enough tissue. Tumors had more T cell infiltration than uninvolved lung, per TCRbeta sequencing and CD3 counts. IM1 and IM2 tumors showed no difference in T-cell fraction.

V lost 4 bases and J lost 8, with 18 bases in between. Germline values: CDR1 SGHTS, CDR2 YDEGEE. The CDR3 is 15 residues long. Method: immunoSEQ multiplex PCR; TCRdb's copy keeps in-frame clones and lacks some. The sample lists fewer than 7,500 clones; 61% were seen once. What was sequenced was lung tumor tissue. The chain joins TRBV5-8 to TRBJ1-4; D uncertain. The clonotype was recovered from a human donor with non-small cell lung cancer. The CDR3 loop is CASSGNIGMGEKLFF. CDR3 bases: TGTGCCAGCAGCGGGAATATCGGGATGGGGGAAAAACTGTTTTTT.